Sequencing of this T cell receptor (beta chain) was carried out in a study of blood T cell repertoires in COVID-19. On the study more broadly: Both acute and convalescent COVID-19 samples were obtained from the United States, Italy and Spain. T cells, B-cell-depleted T cells, or PBMCs supplied cDNA or gDNA.

Authors' analysis steps: Amplifying reference gene primers gave estimates of nucleated cell counts. TCRdb's table, derived via immunoSEQ multiplex PCR, lists solely in-frame clones and lacks some. V and J calls and clone size are given by that table; D and trimming were obtained from the DNA. In the table there are tens of thousands of clones, 85% to 90% of which are singletons. Germline CDR1 MNHNS, CDR2 SASEGT. The CDR3 covers 14 residues. The V gene lost 2 bases and the J gene lost 5 bases, with 10 bases spanning the gap. The clonotype comes from a man in his 60s with acute or convalescent COVID-19. The chain carries TRBV6-1 and TRBJ2-1, with TRBD2 as a possible D gene (5 bases). Sequencing was performed on peripheral blood. The CDR3 spells CASSEIAPDNEQFF. As DNA, the CDR3 is TGTGCCAGCAGTGAAATAGCGCCTGACAATGAGCAGTTCTTC.